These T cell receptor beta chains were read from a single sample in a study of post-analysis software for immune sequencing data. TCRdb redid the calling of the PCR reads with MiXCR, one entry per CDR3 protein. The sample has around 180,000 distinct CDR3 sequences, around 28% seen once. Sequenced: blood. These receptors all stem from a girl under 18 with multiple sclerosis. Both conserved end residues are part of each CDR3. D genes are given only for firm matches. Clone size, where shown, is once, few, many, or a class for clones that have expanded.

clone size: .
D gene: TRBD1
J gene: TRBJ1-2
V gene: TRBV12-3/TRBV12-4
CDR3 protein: CASSSTGTGGARGYGYTF
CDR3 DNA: TGTGCCAGCAGTTCAACCGGGACAGGGGGCGCCCGGGGCTATGGCTACACCTTC

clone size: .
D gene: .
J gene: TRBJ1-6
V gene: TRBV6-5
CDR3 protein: CASSYYLTGSGSPLHF
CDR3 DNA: TGTGCCAGCAGTTACTATCTGACGGGATCCGGTTCACCCCTCCACTTT

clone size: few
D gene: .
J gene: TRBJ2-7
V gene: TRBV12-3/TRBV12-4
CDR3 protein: CASSPGASFYEQYF
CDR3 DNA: TGTGCCAGCAGCCCGGGAGCTAGCTTCTACGAGCAGTACTTC

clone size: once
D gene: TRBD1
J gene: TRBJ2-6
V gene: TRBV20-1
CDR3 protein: CSAAQGASSSGANVLTF
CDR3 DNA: TGCAGTGCTGCACAGGGGGCCTCCTCCTCTGGGGCCAACGTCCTGACTTTC

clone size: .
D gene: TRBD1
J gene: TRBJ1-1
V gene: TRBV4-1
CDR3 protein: CASSQLGQGWMNTEAFF
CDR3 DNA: TGCGCCAGCAGCCAACTGGGACAGGGGTGGATGAACACTGAAGCTTTCTTT

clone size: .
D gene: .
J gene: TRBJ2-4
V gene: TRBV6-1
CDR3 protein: CASSEAPGAKNIQYF
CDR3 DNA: TGTGCCAGCAGTGAAGCCCCAGGAGCCAAAAACATTCAGTACTTC

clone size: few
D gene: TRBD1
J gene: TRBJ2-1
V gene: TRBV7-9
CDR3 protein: CASSISALHTGQGEFF
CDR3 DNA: TGTGCCAGCAGCATCTCCGCCTTACACACGGGACAGGGGGAGTTCTTC

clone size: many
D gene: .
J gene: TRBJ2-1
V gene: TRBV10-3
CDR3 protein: CAISESLLIPNNEQFF
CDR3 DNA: TGTGCCATCAGTGAGTCCCTTCTAATCCCGAACAATGAGCAGTTCTTC

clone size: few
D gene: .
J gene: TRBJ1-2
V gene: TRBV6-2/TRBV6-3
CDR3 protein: CASCFGGGYGYTF
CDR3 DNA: TGTGCCAGCTGTTTCGGGGGTGGCTATGGCTACACCTTC

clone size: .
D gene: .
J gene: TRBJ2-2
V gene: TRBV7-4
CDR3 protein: CASSLVLFTNTGELFF
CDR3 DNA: TGTGCCAGCAGCTTAGTTTTATTCACAAACACCGGGGAGCTGTTTTTT

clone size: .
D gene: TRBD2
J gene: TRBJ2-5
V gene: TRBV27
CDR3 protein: CASSREGRETQYF
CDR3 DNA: TGTGCCAGCTCGCGGGAGGGCCGGGAGACCCAGTACTTC

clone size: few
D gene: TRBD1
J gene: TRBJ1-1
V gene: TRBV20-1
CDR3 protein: CSARGDSTHTEAFF
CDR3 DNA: TGCAGTGCTAGGGGGGACAGCACCCACACTGAAGCTTTCTTT

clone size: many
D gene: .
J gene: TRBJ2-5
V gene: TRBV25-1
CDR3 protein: CASSDGETQYF
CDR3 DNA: TGTGCCAGCAGTGATGGAGAGACCCAGTACTTC

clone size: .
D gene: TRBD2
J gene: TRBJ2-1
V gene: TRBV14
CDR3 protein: CASSPRLAGTRYNEQFF
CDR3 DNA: TGTGCCAGCAGCCCCCGACTAGCGGGCACTAGGTACAATGAGCAGTTCTTC

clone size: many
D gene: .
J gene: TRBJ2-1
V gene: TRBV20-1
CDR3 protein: CSARDLDGYNEQFF
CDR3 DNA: TGCAGTGCTAGAGATTTAGACGGTTACAATGAGCAGTTCTTC

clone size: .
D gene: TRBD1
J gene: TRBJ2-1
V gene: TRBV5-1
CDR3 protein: CVSSGTGVGGEQFF
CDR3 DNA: TGCGTCAGCAGCGGGACAGGGGTTGGAGGGGAGCAGTTCTTC

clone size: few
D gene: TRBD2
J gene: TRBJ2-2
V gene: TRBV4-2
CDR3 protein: CASGQGAGGITGELFF
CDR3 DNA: TGTGCCAGCGGCCAAGGAGCGGGAGGGATCACCGGGGAGCTGTTTTTT

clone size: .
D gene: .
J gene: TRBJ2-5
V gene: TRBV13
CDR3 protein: CASSYRKKQYF
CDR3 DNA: TGTGCCAGCAGCTATCGGAAGAAGCAGTACTTC

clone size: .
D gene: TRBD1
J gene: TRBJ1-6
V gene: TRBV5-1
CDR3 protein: CASSPTGPNSPLHF
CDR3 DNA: TGCGCCAGCAGCCCGACAGGGCCAAATTCACCCCTCCACTTT

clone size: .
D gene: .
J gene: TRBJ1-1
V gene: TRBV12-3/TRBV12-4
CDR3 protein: CASSLDGSGLSAFF
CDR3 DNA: TGTGCCAGCAGTTTAGACGGGTCAGGGTTATCAGCTTTCTTT

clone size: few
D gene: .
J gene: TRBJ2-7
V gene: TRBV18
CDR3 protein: CASSPNDGSYEQYF
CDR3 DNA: TGTGCCAGCTCACCAAATGACGGATCCTACGAGCAGTACTTC

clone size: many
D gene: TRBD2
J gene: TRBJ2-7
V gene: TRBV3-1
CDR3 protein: CASSQGFTSGGDEQYF
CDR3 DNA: TGTGCCAGCAGCCAAGGATTTACTAGCGGAGGAGACGAGCAGTACTTC

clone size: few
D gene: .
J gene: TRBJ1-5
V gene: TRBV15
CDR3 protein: CATARENSNQPQHF
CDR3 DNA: TGTGCCACAGCAAGGGAGAATAGCAATCAGCCCCAGCATTTT

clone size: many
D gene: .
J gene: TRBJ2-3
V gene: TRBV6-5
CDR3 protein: CASRPTRGTDTQYF
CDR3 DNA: TGTGCCAGCAGACCGACAAGGGGAACAGATACGCAGTATTTT

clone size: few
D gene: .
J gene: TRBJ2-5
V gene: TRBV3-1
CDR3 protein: CASSPGPETQYF
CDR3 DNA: TGTGCCAGCAGCCCTGGACCTGAGACCCAGTACTTC

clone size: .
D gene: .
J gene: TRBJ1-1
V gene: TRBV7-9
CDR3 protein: CASSIVGEAFF
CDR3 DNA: TGTGCCAGCTCTATCGTTGGTGAAGCTTTCTTT

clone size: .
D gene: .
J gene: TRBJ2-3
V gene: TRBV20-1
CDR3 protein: CSTSPGTRDTQYF
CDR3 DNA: TGCAGTACTAGTCCCGGGACAAGAGATACGCAGTATTTT

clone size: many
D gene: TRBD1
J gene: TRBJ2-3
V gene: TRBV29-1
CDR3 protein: CSVELGTGTDTQYF
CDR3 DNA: TGCAGCGTTGAACTTGGGACAGGCACAGATACGCAGTATTTT

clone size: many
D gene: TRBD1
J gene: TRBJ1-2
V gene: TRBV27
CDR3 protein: CASSTRLGTGGFYGYTF
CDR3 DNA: TGTGCCAGCAGTACCAGACTCGGGACAGGGGGCTTCTATGGCTACACCTTC

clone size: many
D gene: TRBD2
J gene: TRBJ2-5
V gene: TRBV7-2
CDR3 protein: CASSSLAGGPGETQYF
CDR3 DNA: TGTGCCAGCAGCTCCCTAGCGGGAGGGCCCGGGGAGACCCAGTACTTC

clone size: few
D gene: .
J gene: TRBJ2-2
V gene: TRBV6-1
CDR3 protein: CASRLHNTGELFF
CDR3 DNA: TGTGCCAGCAGGCTCCATAACACCGGGGAGCTGTTTTTT

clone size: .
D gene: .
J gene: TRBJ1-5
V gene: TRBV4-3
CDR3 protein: CASSQIPGGGQPQHF
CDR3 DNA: TGCGCCAGCAGCCAGATCCCGGGGGGTGGTCAGCCCCAGCATTTT

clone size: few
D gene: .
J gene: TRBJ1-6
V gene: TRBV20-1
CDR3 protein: CSASSQGKEAPLHF
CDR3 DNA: TGCAGTGCTAGCTCGCAGGGAAAGGAGGCACCCCTCCACTTT

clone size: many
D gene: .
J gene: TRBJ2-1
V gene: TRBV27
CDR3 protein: CASNGGTYNEQFF
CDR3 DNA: TGTGCCAGCAATGGCGGAACCTACAATGAGCAGTTCTTC

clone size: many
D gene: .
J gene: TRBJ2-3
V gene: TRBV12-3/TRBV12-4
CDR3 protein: CASSLARPDTQYF
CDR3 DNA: TGCGCCAGCAGCTTGGCAAGGCCAGATACGCAGTATTTT

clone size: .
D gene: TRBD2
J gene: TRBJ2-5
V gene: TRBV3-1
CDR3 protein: CASSQSGSGETQYF
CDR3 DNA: TGTGCCAGCAGCCAAAGCGGGAGCGGTGAGACCCAGTACTTC

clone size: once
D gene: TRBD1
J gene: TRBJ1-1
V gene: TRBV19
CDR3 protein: CASTWDRGWDTEAFF
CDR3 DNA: TGTGCCAGTACTTGGGACAGGGGATGGGATACTGAAGCTTTCTTT

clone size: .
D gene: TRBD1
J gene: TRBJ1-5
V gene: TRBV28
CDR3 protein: CASSSPGQGAGRQPQHF
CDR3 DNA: TGTGCCAGCAGTTCTCCGGGACAGGGGGCTGGTCGCCAGCCCCAGCATTTT

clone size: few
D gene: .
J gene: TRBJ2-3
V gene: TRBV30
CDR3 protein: CACAGSNTDTQYF
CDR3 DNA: TGTGCCTGCGCGGGCTCTAACACAGATACGCAGTATTTT

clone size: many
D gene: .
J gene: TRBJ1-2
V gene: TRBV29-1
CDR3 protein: CSVERGNGYTF
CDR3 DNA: TGCAGCGTTGAGAGGGGTAATGGCTACACCTTC

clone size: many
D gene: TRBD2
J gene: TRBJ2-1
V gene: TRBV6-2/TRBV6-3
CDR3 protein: CASRPDGREGRNEQFF
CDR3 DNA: TGTGCCAGCCGCCCAGACGGGCGGGAGGGCAGGAATGAGCAGTTCTTC

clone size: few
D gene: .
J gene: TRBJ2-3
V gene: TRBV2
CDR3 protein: CASSDPEGGGGVTDTQYF
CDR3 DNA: TGTGCCAGCAGTGACCCGGAGGGGGGTGGGGGAGTCACAGATACGCAGTATTTT

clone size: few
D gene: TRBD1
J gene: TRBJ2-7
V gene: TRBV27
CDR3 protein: CASTCTGGSHEQYF
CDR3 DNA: TGTGCCAGCACCTGTACAGGGGGTTCGCACGAGCAGTACTTC

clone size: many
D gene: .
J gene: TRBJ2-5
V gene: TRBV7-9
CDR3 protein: CASSSSTSTIRETQYF
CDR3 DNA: TGTGCCAGCAGCTCTTCGACTAGTACAATTCGCGAGACCCAGTACTTC

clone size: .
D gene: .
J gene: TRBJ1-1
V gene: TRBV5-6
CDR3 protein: CASSYSGSSTKAFF
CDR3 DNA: TGCGCCAGCAGCTATTCCGGGTCAAGCACTAAAGCTTTCTTT

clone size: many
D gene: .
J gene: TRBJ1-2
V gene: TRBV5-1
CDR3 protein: CASSPDLEAYGYTF
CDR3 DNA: TGCGCCAGCAGCCCGGATCTCGAGGCCTATGGCTACACCTTC

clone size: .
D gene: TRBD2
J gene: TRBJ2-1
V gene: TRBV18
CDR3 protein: CASLLAGGPNEQFF
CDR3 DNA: TGTGCCAGCCTACTAGCGGGGGGTCCGAATGAGCAGTTCTTC

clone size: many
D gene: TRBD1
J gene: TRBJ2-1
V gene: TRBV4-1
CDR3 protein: CASSQDGTGISNEQFF
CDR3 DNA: TGCGCCAGCAGCCAAGACGGGACAGGGATATCCAATGAGCAGTTCTTC

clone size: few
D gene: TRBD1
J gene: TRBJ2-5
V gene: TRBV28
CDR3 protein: CASSLPGQGKETQYF
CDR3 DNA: TGTGCCAGCAGCCTCCCGGGACAGGGGAAAGAGACCCAGTACTTC

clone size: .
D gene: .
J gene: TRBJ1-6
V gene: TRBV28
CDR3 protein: CATFPDSRDSPPHF
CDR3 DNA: TGTGCCACCTTCCCGGACAGCAGAGATTCACCCCCCCACTTT

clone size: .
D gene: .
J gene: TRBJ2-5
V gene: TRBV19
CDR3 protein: CARSINSAETQYF
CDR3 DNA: TGTGCCAGGAGTATAAATAGTGCCGAGACCCAGTACTTC

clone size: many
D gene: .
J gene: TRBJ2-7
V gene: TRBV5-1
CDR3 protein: CASSRTEFAYEQYF
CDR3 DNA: TGCGCCAGCAGCAGGACTGAATTCGCCTACGAGCAGTACTTC

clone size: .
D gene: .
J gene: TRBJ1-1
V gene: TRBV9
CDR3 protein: CASSKGGGDTEAFF
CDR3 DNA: TGTGCCAGCAGCAAAGGGGGGGGGGACACTGAAGCTTTCTTT

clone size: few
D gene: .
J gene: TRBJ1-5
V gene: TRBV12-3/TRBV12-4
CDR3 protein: CASRQGSNQPQHF
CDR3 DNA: TGTGCCAGCAGACAGGGTAGCAATCAGCCCCAGCATTTT